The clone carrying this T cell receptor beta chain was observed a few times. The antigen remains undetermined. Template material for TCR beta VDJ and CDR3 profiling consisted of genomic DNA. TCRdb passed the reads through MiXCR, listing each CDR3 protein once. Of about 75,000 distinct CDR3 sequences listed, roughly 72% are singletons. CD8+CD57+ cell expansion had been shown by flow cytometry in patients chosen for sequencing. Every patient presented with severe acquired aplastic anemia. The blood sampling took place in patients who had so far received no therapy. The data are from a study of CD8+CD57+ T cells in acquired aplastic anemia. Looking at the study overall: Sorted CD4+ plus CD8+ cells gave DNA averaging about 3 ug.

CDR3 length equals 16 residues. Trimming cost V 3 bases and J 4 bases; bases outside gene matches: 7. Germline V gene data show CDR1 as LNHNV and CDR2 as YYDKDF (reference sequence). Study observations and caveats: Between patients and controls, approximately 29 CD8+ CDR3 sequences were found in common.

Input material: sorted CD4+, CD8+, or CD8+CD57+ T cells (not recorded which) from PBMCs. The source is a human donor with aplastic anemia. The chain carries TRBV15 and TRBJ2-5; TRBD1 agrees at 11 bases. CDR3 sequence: CATSRITGTGGETQYF. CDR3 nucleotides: TGTGCCACCAGCAGGATTACCGGGACAGGGGGAGAGACCCAGTACTTC. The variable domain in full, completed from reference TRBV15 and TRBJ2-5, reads DAMVIQNPRYQVTQFGKPVTLSCSQTLNHNVMYWYQQKSSQAPKLLFHYYDKDFNNEADTPDNFQSRRPNTSFCFLDIRSPGLGDTAMYLCATSRITGTGGETQYFGPGTRLLVL.